This passage covers 7 T cell receptor beta chains from one sample sequenced in a study of tumor-infiltrating lymphocytes in primary liver carcinoma. Total RNA amounting to 450 to 500 ng was the source from which TCR beta cDNA was made with a constant-region primer. A slightly modified ARM-PCR protocol with three nested multiplex PCR rounds produced these TCR beta libraries. TRBV1-TRBV30 forward primers paired with a C-beta reverse primer were used in the first two PCR rounds, which ran approximately 11 cycles each. TCRdb fed the multiplex PCR reads into MiXCR, producing one record per CDR3 protein. This table has about 330,000 distinct CDR3 sequences, about two thirds appearing once. The source of the blood RNA was unsorted whole blood, and germline DNA was extracted as well. Sequenced sample: peripheral blood. The receptors were sampled from a man aged 40-49 years with primary liver carcinoma and hepatitis B virus infection.

This clonotype was picked up many times. The chain joins TRBV11-1 to TRBJ2-2; TRBD2 agrees at 7 bases. Per germline, CDR1 SGHAT and CDR2 FQDESV (reference sequence). Trimming removed 5 bases from V and 7 bases from J; junction bases left unmatched: 13. CDR3 size: 16 residues. The CDR3 loop reads CASSRGIGGSGGELFF. The CDR3 DNA reads TGTGCCAGCAGCCGAGGAATTGGCGGGAGCGGCGGGGAGCTGTTTTTT.

Comments on this clonotype: A much larger clone is a single base away; this may be a read error. This CDR3 reads CASSYSREYYGYAF. DNA of the CDR3: TGTGCCAGCAGTTACTCGAGGGAATACTATGGCTACGCCTTC. This chain joins TRBV6-5 and TRBJ1-2; D uncertain. Germline V gene sequence: CDR1 MNHEY, CDR2 SVGAGI. The CDR3 runs 14 residues.

This chain connects TRBV4-2 to TRBJ2-5, with 8 bases lining up with TRBD2. CDR1 LGHNA and CDR2 YNFKEQ come from the germline V gene. The CDR3 is 15 amino acids. V was clipped by 0 bases and J by 5 bases; unmatched bases: 5. CDR3 nucleotide sequence: TGTGCCAGCAGCCAAGAGCGGGGGGCCAATGAGACCCAGTACTTC. It specifies CASSQERGANETQYF.

This clonotype was seen only a few times. At one end, the junction sequence differs from germline, possibly due to a read error. This rearrangement joins TRBV7-9 to TRBJ1-2; tentative D call: TRBD1 (6 bases). Germline CDR1 SEHNR, CDR2 FQNEAQ (reference sequence). The CDR3 totals 12 residues. The CDR3 loop is CASSLGTGSLAF. CDR3 DNA: TGTGCCAGTAGCTTGGGAACAGGGTCCTTGGCCTTC.

V and J are TRBV11-2 and TRBJ1-1; TRBD1 is a possible D gene (5 bases). Germline CDR1 is SGHAT and CDR2 is FQNNGV. V lost 4 bases and J 3 bases, leaving 12 bases between the germline ends. This CDR3 is built from 14 residues. The CDR3 DNA follows: TGTGCCAGCAGCTCCTTGACAGCATACACTGAAGCTTTCTTT. Protein: CASSSLTAYTEAFF.

As for this clonotype: A much larger clone differs by one base, so this may be a read error. This chain links TRBV5-5 with TRBJ1-2; the match to TRBD1 covers 7 bases. CDR1 and CDR2 (germline): SGHKS, YYEKEE (reference sequence). The CDR3 spans 14 residues. CDR3 in amino acids: CASSPGQAHYGCTF. The DNA of the CDR3 is TGTGCCAGCAGCCCTGGACAGGCCCACTATGGCTGCACCTTC.

To note about this clonotype: This clone may be a read error of a much larger clone one base away. The chain links TRBV6-6 to TRBJ1-4, with D unresolved. Germline CDR1 MNHNY, CDR2 SVGAGI (reference sequence). The CDR3 has 14 residues. In DNA, the CDR3 is TGTGGCAGCAGCCGACTGGGTGGCCTAGAAAAACTGTTTTTT. It encodes CGSSRLGGLEKLFF.